These 22 T cell receptor beta chains were sequenced from one sample in a study of cytomegalovirus exposure and HLA in healthy donors. PCR amplification relied on 60 Vbeta primers (plus 13 Jbeta primers). The table came from immunoSEQ multiplex PCR; TCRdb's copy has only in-frame clones and leaves some out. The sample includes 150,000 to 200,000 clones, around 86% seen only once; the top ten take 0.95% to 1%. The sequenced material came from PBMCs. All receptors come from a girl aged 2 to 10 in good health and CMV-seropositive.

The genes are TRBV29-1 and TRBJ2-7; 7 bases align to TRBD2. V lost 1 base to trimming and J lost 2 bases; unmatched junction nucleotides: 5. Germline V gene lookup returns CDR1 SQVTM and CDR2 ANQGSEA. The CDR3 length is 14 residues. CDR3 sequence reads: CSVEAASGPYEQYF. The CDR3 DNA reads TGCAGCGTTGAAGCAGCTAGCGGTCCCTACGAGCAGTACTTC.

This clone was counted only a few times. This chain uses TRBV30 with TRBJ2-7; 10 nucleotides align to TRBD2. The CDR3 has 13 residues. Germline lookup yields CDR1 GTSNPN and CDR2 SVGIG (reference sequence). V trimming: 5 bases; J trimming: 5 bases; junction bases outside the gene matches: 6. CDR3 in DNA: TGTGCCTGGGGGAGCGGGAGGGCGAACGAGCAGTACTTC. Its protein product is CAWGSGRANEQYF.

The chain joins TRBV7-8 to TRBJ2-7, with no clear D. There are 16 residues in the CDR3. The germline CDR1 and CDR2 sequences are SGHVS and FQNEAQ. The V and J ends lost 0 bases and 3 bases respectively, with 15 bases between them. CDR3 bases: TGTGCCAGCAGCTTAGCGTCAGTTGGCAGGTACTACGAGCAGTACTTC. Protein: CASSLASVGRYYEQYF.

CDR3 sequence: CASSLVISGSGTDTQYF. The CDR3, as DNA: TGTGCCAGCAGCTTAGTGATTAGCGGGAGCGGGACAGATACGCAGTATTTT. The chain uses TRBV7-9 and TRBJ2-3; 9 bases line up with TRBD2. CDR3 length: 17 amino acids. Looked up from germline, CDR1 is SEHNR and CDR2 is FQNEAQ (reference sequence). V was pared by 1 base and J by 3 bases, with 8 bases of the junction left unmatched.

The rearrangement joins TRBV7-4 to TRBJ1-2, with 7 bases fitting TRBD1. Germline trimming cut 5 bases from V and 7 bases from J; bases unmatched to any gene: 16. This CDR3 spans 16 amino acids. Germline CDR1 is SGHVT and CDR2 is SQSDAQ. CDR3 in amino acids: CASSERGLGGAFGYTF. CDR3 coding DNA: TGTGCCAGCAGCGAGAGGGGTTTAGGGGGCGCATTTGGCTACACCTTC. Filled out from reference TRBV7-4 and TRBJ1-2, the complete variable domain reads GAGVSQSPRYKVAKRGRDVALRCDSISGHVTLYWYRQTLGQGSEVLTYSQSDAQRDKSGRPSGRFSAERPERSVSTLKIQRTEQGDSAVYLCASSERGLGGAFGYTFGSGTRLTVV.

The V and J genes are TRBV10-1 and TRBJ2-6; D might be TRBD2 (6 bases). Germline V lookup: CDR1 WNHNN, CDR2 SYGVQD (reference sequence). The CDR3 runs 20 residues. V dropped 0 bases and J dropped 4 bases, with 22 bases sitting between them. The CDR3 DNA reads TGCGCCAGCAGTGAGTCGGAGGGGCTGGTTTTCACGGGAGGGGCCAACGTCCTGACTTTC. Residues: CASSESEGLVFTGGANVLTF.

V gene TRBV13 combines with J gene TRBJ1-2, with 7 nucleotides matching TRBD1. Germline V gene lookup returns CDR1 PRHDT and CDR2 FYEKMQ (reference sequence). After removal of 2 bases from V and 3 bases from J, the junction contained 6 bases not matched to a gene. This CDR3 spans 15 amino acids. The chain's CDR3 is CASSLLQGPYYGYTF. For the CDR3, the DNA is TGTGCCAGCAGCTTACTACAGGGGCCTTACTATGGCTACACCTTC.

This chain joins TRBV7-9 and TRBJ1-5; TRBD1 agrees at 9 bases. Germline CDR1 is SEHNR and CDR2 is FQNEAQ (reference sequence). The CDR3 sequence is 15 residues long. J gave up 1 base and V 5 bases, and 3 bases lay outside the gene matches. The CDR3 nucleotides read TGTGCCAGCAGCGAGGGACAGGGAAGCAATCAGCCCCAGCATTTT. It specifies CASSEGQGSNQPQHF.

This clone was counted between two and nine times. The chain combines TRBV30 with TRBJ1-2; weak D call: TRBD1 (5 bases). The CDR3 sequence is 13 residues long. The germline gives CDR1 GTSNPN, CDR2 SVGIG (reference sequence). V lost 5 bases and J lost 8, with 18 bases in between. CDR3 loop: CAWGRRGGGGYTF. CDR3 coding DNA: TGTGCCTGGGGGAGGAGGGGAGGAGGCGGCTACACCTTC. Looking up the rest from reference TRBV30 and TRBJ1-2 gives the full variable domain: SQTIHQWPATLVQPVGSPLSLECTVEGTSNPNLYWYRQAAGRGLQLLFYSVGIGQISSEVPQNLSASRPQDRQFILSSKKLLLSDSGFYLCAWGRRGGGGYTFGSGTRLTVV.

V is TRBV5-1 and J is TRBJ2-7, with 8 bases fitting TRBD1. V lost 5 bases, J lost 5 bases, and 6 bases stayed unmatched. The CDR3 sequence is 13 residues long. Germline V CDR1 and CDR2: SGHRS, YFSETQ. The CDR3, as DNA: TGCGCCAGCAGTTCGACAGGGGCCCACGAGCAGTACTTC. Amino acid sequence: CASSSTGAHEQYF.

The V call is TRBV13, the J call TRBJ1-5, with D maybe TRBD1 (5 bases). There are 13 residues in the CDR3. Germline CDR1 is PRHDT and CDR2 is FYEKMQ (reference sequence). Trimming left V 5 bases short and J 3 bases short, with 8 bases between. In DNA form, the CDR3 reads TGTGCCAGCAGCGCGGGGGACAATCAGCCCCAGCATTTT. Translating it yields CASSAGDNQPQHF.

The rearrangement joins TRBV9 to TRBJ2-1; perhaps TRBD2 as D (7 bases). The germline V gene has CDR1 SGDLS and CDR2 YYNGEE. The CDR3 has 15 residues. Trimming shortened V by 4 bases and J by 2 bases, and 13 bases separated the two germline ends. This CDR3 reads CASSLGGLTYNEQFF. The DNA of the CDR3 is TGTGCCAGCAGCCTCGGGGGGCTCACCTACAATGAGCAGTTCTTC.

About this clone: The junction departs from the called germline gene at one end, perhaps through a read error. The chain has TRBV5-1 and TRBJ2-2, with D possibly TRBD1 on 6 matching bases. CDR1 and CDR2 from the germline V gene are SGHRS and YFSETQ. This CDR3 is 16 amino acids long. The CDR3 loop reads CASTLMRGGNTGELFF. CDR3 DNA sequence: TGCGCCAGCACCTTGATGCGAGGGGGGAACACCGGGGAGCTGTTTTTT.

This clone appeared once. V usage is TRBV5-1 and J usage is TRBJ2-3, with D tentatively TRBD1 (6 bases). CDR3 length: 14 residues. Germline-derived CDR1 and CDR2 are SGHRS and YFSETQ. V was trimmed by 1 base and J by 6 bases, leaving 12 bases between them. CDR3 sequence: CASSLYPGVDTQYF. In nucleotides, the CDR3 is TGCGCCAGCAGCTTGTATCCAGGGGTGGATACGCAGTATTTT.

J is TRBJ1-2 and V is TRBV25-1; 7 bases map to TRBD1. CDR1 is MGHDK and CDR2 is SYGVNS in the germline V gene. The V gene end was trimmed by 6 bases and the J gene end by 2 bases; junction bases not matched to a gene: 0. This CDR3 is built from 12 residues. CDR3 residues: CASRQGNYGYTF. For the CDR3, the DNA is TGTGCCAGCAGACAGGGGAACTATGGCTACACCTTC.

The rearrangement joins TRBV6-1 to TRBJ2-1; 10 bases match TRBD2. The CDR3 contains 14 residues. Looked up from germline, CDR1 is MNHNS and CDR2 is SASEGT. The trim removed 8 bases at V and 8 bases at J, leaving 9 bases unmatched. CDR3 loop: CASPSSGRLDEQFF. The CDR3 DNA is TGTGCCAGCCCCAGTAGCGGGAGGTTGGATGAGCAGTTCTTC.

This chain connects TRBV18 to TRBJ2-1; TRBD1 might be the D (5 bases). Trimming left V 0 bases short and J 8 bases short, with 5 bases between. The CDR3 consists of 12 residues. Germline lookup yields CDR1 KGHSH and CDR2 LQKENI. The CDR3 sequence is CASSPPGDEQFF. CDR3 bases: TGTGCCAGCTCACCACCAGGGGATGAGCAGTTCTTC.

V is TRBV9 and J is TRBJ2-1, with 7 bases lining up with TRBD2. The CDR3 sequence is 16 residues long. CDR1 is SGDLS and CDR2 is YYNGEE in the germline V gene. V lost 0 bases and J lost 5; bases outside the gene matches: 8. CDR3 protein: CASSVGWGGGDNEQFF. CDR3 nucleotide sequence: TGTGCCAGCAGCGTAGGATGGGGCGGGGGAGACAATGAGCAGTTCTTC. Complete variable domain (other parts from reference TRBV9 and TRBJ2-1): DSGVTQTPKHLITATGQRVTLRCSPRSGDLSVYWYQQSLDQGLQFLIQYYNGEERAKGNILERFSAQQFPDLHSELNLSSLELGDSALYFCASSVGWGGGDNEQFFGPGTRLTVL.

The chain combines TRBV20-1 with TRBJ1-5, with 9 bases that match TRBD1. The CDR3 extends over 11 amino acids. The V and J ends lost 5 bases and 11 bases, in that order; junction bases with no gene match: 4. Looked up from germline, CDR1 is DFQATT and CDR2 is SNEGSKA (reference sequence). The DNA of the CDR3 is TGCAGTGCTTCCGGACAGGGGACCCAGCATTTT. Amino acid sequence: CSASGQGTQHF.

The chain has TRBV11-3 and TRBJ2-3; D is ambiguous. Trimming left V 4 bases short and J 4 bases short, with 9 bases between. There are 13 residues in the CDR3. CDR1 is SGHNT, CDR2 YENEEA, per germline. The CDR3 region is CASSSRRADTQYF. CDR3 in DNA: TGTGCCAGCAGCTCCCGTCGAGCAGATACGCAGTATTTT.

The V call is TRBV27, the J call TRBJ2-7, with 7 positions matching TRBD1. J lost 3 bases, V lost 1 base, and 9 bases had no gene match. CDR1 and CDR2 from the germline V gene are MNHEY and SMNVEV (reference sequence). CDR3 length: 16 amino acids. In DNA, the CDR3 is TGTGCCAGCAGTTTATGGGGCTGGACAGGTAACTACGAGCAGTACTTC. Residues: CASSLWGWTGNYEQYF.

This clone was counted only a few times. The chain uses TRBV11-3 and TRBJ2-3; 11 positions agree with TRBD2. The CDR3 totals 17 residues. Germline V CDR1 and CDR2: SGHNT, YENEEA. V lost 4 bases and J lost 2; bases outside the gene matches: 8. The CDR3 coding sequence is TGTGCCAGCAGCTCTGGACTAGCGGGTCCTATCACAGATACGCAGTATTTT. This sequence encodes CASSSGLAGPITDTQYF.